This entry lists 25 T cell receptor beta chains sequenced from one sample in a study of blood T cell repertoires in COVID-19. TCRdb's copy holds only in-frame clones and misses some; the assay was immunoSEQ multiplex PCR. The sample includes some 320,000 clones, 85% of them seen just once. Sequencing was carried out using PBMCs or T cells enriched from blood (not recorded which). Receptors originate from a woman in her twenties or thirties who had been exposed to COVID-19.

J is TRBJ2-7 and V is TRBV2; 11 nucleotides agree with TRBD2. The V gene's germline CDR1 is SNHLY and CDR2 FYNNEI. The CDR3 has 14 residues. J lost 4 bases, V lost 8 bases, and 7 bases had no gene match. The chain's CDR3 is CASGSGRASYEQYF. The CDR3 DNA follows: TGTGCCAGCGGTAGCGGGAGGGCCTCTTACGAGCAGTACTTC.

This clone showed up just once. The chain is built from TRBV6-5 and TRBJ1-2; 8 nucleotides agree with TRBD1. V lost 7 bases, J lost 8 bases, and 9 bases stayed unmatched. The CDR3 extends over 13 amino acids. CDR1 MNHEY and CDR2 SVGAGI come from the germline V gene. CDR3 nucleotide sequence: TGTGCCAGCATAGACAGGGGAATAGTGGGCTACACCTTC. It codes for CASIDRGIVGYTF.

The gene calls are TRBV15 and TRBJ2-2; TRBD2 is a possible D gene (5 bases). The CDR3 spans 14 residues. The V and J ends lost 9 bases and 0 bases respectively, with 11 bases between them. Germline V lookup: CDR1 LNHNV, CDR2 YYDKDF (reference sequence). The CDR3 sequence: CATTSGSNTGELFF. CDR3 nucleotide sequence: TGTGCCACAACTAGTGGCTCGAACACCGGGGAGCTGTTTTTT.

This clone was counted once. This chain uses TRBV7-3 with TRBJ2-3, with D possibly matching TRBD2 (6 bases). Germline V gene lookup returns CDR1 SGHTA and CDR2 FQGTGA. Deletions cut 5 bases from V and 0 bases from J, with 9 bases between. The CDR3 consists of 14 residues. The CDR3 DNA reads TGTGCCAGCAGCGGCGGGGTTAGCACAGATACGCAGTATTTT. Protein: CASSGGVSTDTQYF.

The gene calls are TRBV7-3 and TRBJ2-3, with D possibly matching TRBD1 (6 bases). CDR1 and CDR2 from the germline V gene are SGHTA and FQGTGA. This CDR3 spans 14 amino acids. Trimming pared 5 bases from V and 3 bases from J, leaving 12 bases between. The CDR3 DNA follows: TGTGCCAGCAGCCCCTCCACAGGGACAGATACGCAGTATTTT. It codes for CASSPSTGTDTQYF. The full variable domain, rest sourced from reference TRBV7-3 and TRBJ2-3, is GAGVSQTPSNKVTEKGKYVELRCDPISGHTALYWYRQSLGQGPEFLIYFQGTGAADDSGLPNDRFFAVRPEGSVSTLKIQRTERGDSAVYLCASSPSTGTDTQYFGPGTRLTVL.

This rearrangement joins TRBV6-5 to TRBJ2-1; 8 bases are shared with TRBD2. Germline V CDR1 and CDR2: MNHEY, SVGAGI. The CDR3 sequence is 15 residues long. The V segment lost 2 bases and the J segment 7 bases; nucleotides outside the gene matches: 7. The CDR3, as DNA: TGTGCCAGCAGTTACCGTGGCGGGGGGAAGAATGAGCAGTTCTTC. This translates into CASSYRGGGKNEQFF.

This clone appeared a single time. The chain is built from TRBV25-1 and TRBJ2-7, with a tentative D call TRBD2 (7 bases). Germline CDR1 and CDR2: MGHDK and SYGVNS. The CDR3 runs to 14 residues. V lost 3 bases and J 5 bases, leaving 14 bases between the germline ends. This CDR3 is CASSEPGGHNEQYF. The CDR3 DNA follows: TGTGCCAGCAGTGAGCCCGGGGGGCATAACGAGCAGTACTTC.

This chain connects TRBV19 to TRBJ2-1; D possibly corresponds to TRBD1 (6 bases). Germline V gene sequence: CDR1 LNHDA, CDR2 SQIVND (reference sequence). The CDR3 contains 16 residues. The V end was cut by 2 bases, the J end by 8 bases, with 19 bases between. CDR3 DNA sequence: TGTGCCAGTAGTATAAGTCAGGGGCTGAGGAATTATGAGCAGTTCTTC. Encoded protein: CASSISQGLRNYEQFF.

This chain links TRBV4-2 with TRBJ2-2; possible D gene TRBD2, 6 bases. Per germline, CDR1 LGHNA and CDR2 YNFKEQ. The V gene lost 0 bases and the J gene lost 7 bases, with 15 bases spanning the gap. The CDR3 has 16 residues. CDR3 DNA: TGTGCCAGCAGCCAAGATGGTTATCAGGGAGGCGGGGAGCTGTTTTTT. Protein product: CASSQDGYQGGGELFF.

This rearrangement joins TRBV14 to TRBJ1-4, with 8 bases matching TRBD1. The V gene end was trimmed by 3 bases and the J gene end by 7 bases; junction bases not matched to a gene: 7. There are 15 residues in the CDR3. Germline V gene data show CDR1 as SGHDN and CDR2 as FVKESK. CDR3 sequence reads: CASSHGDRGVEKLFF. CDR3 coding DNA: TGTGCCAGCAGCCATGGAGACAGGGGAGTTGAAAAACTGTTTTTT.

This chain connects TRBV27 to TRBJ1-1; 7 nucleotides match TRBD1. V dropped 4 bases and J dropped 3; count of bases not matched to a gene: 8. CDR1 MNHEY and CDR2 SMNVEV come from the germline V gene (reference sequence). The CDR3 length is 15 residues. The CDR3 coding sequence is TGTGCCAGCAGTTATAAAGGGGGCGCGGACACTGAAGCTTTCTTT. Translation gives CASSYKGGADTEAFF.

This clone appeared a single time. The DNA for the CDR3 is TGTGCCAGCAGCCCATCGACAGGGGGGGCCTATAGCAATCAGCCCCAGCATTTT. Translating it yields CASSPSTGGAYSNQPQHF. The rearrangement links TRBV7-8 to TRBJ1-5; 9 bases align to TRBD1. This CDR3 spans 18 amino acids. The V segment lost 5 bases and the J segment 0 bases; nucleotides outside the gene matches: 11. Germline V gene sequence: CDR1 SGHVS, CDR2 FQNEAQ.

This sequence joins TRBV6-1 and TRBJ2-3, with 11 positions matching TRBD2. Germline lookup yields CDR1 MNHNS and CDR2 SASEGT. The ends lost 3 bases at V and 5 bases at J; junction bases unmatched: 7. This CDR3 spans 16 amino acids. The CDR3 DNA is TGTGCCAGCAGTGACGCTATAGCGGGGGGGCGAGATACGCAGTATTTT. This translates into CASSDAIAGGRDTQYF.

This rearrangement joins TRBV28 to TRBJ1-3; D gene ambiguous. CDR1 MDHEN and CDR2 SYDVKM come from the germline V gene. The length of the CDR3 is 13 residues. Trimming cost V 4 bases and J 0 bases, with 4 bases left between them. In DNA, the CDR3 is TGTGCCAGCAGTTCCCTCTCTGGAAACACCATATATTTT. This translates into CASSSLSGNTIYF.

V is TRBV11-2 and J is TRBJ1-1; D unresolved. The V end was cut by 1 base, the J end by 5 bases, with 14 bases between. CDR1 and CDR2 (germline): SGHAT, FQNNGV. The CDR3 spans 15 residues. The CDR3 sequence: CASSLGAPPGTEAFF. Here the CDR3 DNA reads TGTGCCAGCAGCTTAGGGGCTCCCCCGGGGACTGAAGCTTTCTTT. Using reference TRBV11-2 and TRBJ1-1 for the parts outside the CDR3, the full variable domain is EAGVAQSPRYKIIEKRQSVAFWCNPISGHATLYWYQQILGQGPKLLIQFQNNGVVDDSQLPKDRFSAERLKGVDSTLKIQPAKLEDSAVYLCASSLGAPPGTEAFFGQGTRLTVV.

Here the CDR3 DNA reads TGTGCCAGCAGCTACAGGGACAGGGGCGGAAACACCATATATTTT. This translates into CASSYRDRGGNTIYF. This rearrangement joins TRBV7-6 to TRBJ1-3; TRBD1 agrees at 10 bases. Germline assignment: CDR1 SGHVS and CDR2 FNYEAQ. This CDR3 contains 15 residues. V was pared by 4 bases and J by 4 bases, with 4 bases of the junction left unmatched. Looking up the rest from reference TRBV7-6 and TRBJ1-3 gives the full variable domain: GAGVSQSPRYKVTKRGQDVALRCDPISGHVSLYWYRQALGQGPEFLTYFNYEAQQDKSGLPNDRFSAERPEGSISTLTIQRTEQRDSAMYRCASSYRDRGGNTIYFGEGSWLTVV.

This chain links TRBV19 with TRBJ2-5; the match to TRBD2 covers 11 bases. V was clipped by 2 bases and J by 4 bases; unmatched bases: 3. There are 15 residues in the CDR3. Germline CDR1 reads LNHDA; CDR2 reads SQIVND (reference sequence). The CDR3 is CASSILLAGGETQYF. The CDR3 coding sequence is TGTGCCAGTAGTATACTGCTAGCGGGAGGAGAGACCCAGTACTTC.

This clone was counted a few times. The chain couples TRBV5-4 to TRBJ2-5, with D possibly matching TRBD2 (7 bases). This CDR3 region has 15 residues. The V end was cut by 6 bases, the J end by 5 bases, with 20 bases between. Germline V lookup: CDR1 SGHNT, CDR2 YYREEE (reference sequence). The CDR3 DNA follows: TGTGCCAGCACTTATGGGGGGGGCGAGAGGGAGACCCAGTACTTC. It specifies CASTYGGGERETQYF.

This clone is a singleton in its sample. The chain employs TRBV11-3 and TRBJ2-5; weak D call: TRBD2 (6 bases). Trimming removed 5 bases at V and 1 base at J, with 14 bases between. The CDR3 is 15 residues long. The V gene's germline CDR1 is SGHNT and CDR2 YENEEA. This CDR3 reads CASSLGGPGQETQYF. DNA of the CDR3: TGTGCCAGCAGCCTAGGAGGGCCGGGCCAAGAGACCCAGTACTTC.

CDR3 in DNA: TGTGCCAGCAGTTCCGGGACAGTTTTCTACGAGCAGTACTTC. Its translation: CASSSGTVFYEQYF. The rearrangement links TRBV28 to TRBJ2-7; 7 nucleotides align to TRBD1. CDR1 is MDHEN and CDR2 is SYDVKM in the germline V gene. The CDR3 extends over 14 amino acids. V shed 4 bases and J 3 bases; nucleotides not matched to a gene: 6.

This clone was recorded only once. This sequence joins TRBV6-5 and TRBJ2-7; D not resolved. V was pared by 1 base and J by 0 bases, with 7 bases between. The CDR3 runs to 14 residues. CDR1 is MNHEY, CDR2 SVGAGI, per germline. The CDR3 region has the DNA TGTGCCAGCAGTTACTTGCGAGGCTCCTACGAGCAGTACTTC. It codes for CASSYLRGSYEQYF.

The chain employs TRBV7-6 and TRBJ2-7, with 8 positions matching TRBD1. The germline V gene encodes CDR1 SGHVS and CDR2 FNYEAQ. V trimming: 1 base; J trimming: 3 bases; junction bases outside the gene matches: 8. The CDR3 has 16 amino acids. The CDR3: CASSLGGQETIYEQYF. The CDR3 nucleotides read TGTGCCAGCAGCTTAGGGGGACAGGAAACTATCTACGAGCAGTACTTC.

The chain uses TRBV6-4 and TRBJ1-1; weak D call: TRBD1 (6 bases). The germline V gene encodes CDR1 MRHNA and CDR2 SNTAGT. There are 15 residues in the CDR3. The V end lost 0 bases, the J end lost 1 base, and 9 bases lay between the germline ends. In DNA, the CDR3 is TGTGCCAGCAGTGACTCGAGGACAGAGAACACTGAAGCTTTCTTT. Residues: CASSDSRTENTEAFF.

The V gene is TRBV19, the J gene TRBJ1-5; D is possibly TRBD1 (5 bases). The CDR3 contains 16 residues. V was clipped by 3 bases and J by 4 bases, with 16 bases between them. CDR1 and CDR2 from the germline V gene are LNHDA and SQIVND (reference sequence). The CDR3 loop is CASSMKVRATNQPQHF. CDR3 coding DNA: TGTGCCAGTAGTATGAAGGTCAGGGCCACAAATCAGCCCCAGCATTTT.

The rearrangement links TRBV19 to TRBJ2-7; 8 bases are shared with TRBD1. CDR1 and CDR2 (germline): LNHDA, SQIVND (reference sequence). V lost 5 bases, J lost 1 base, and 7 bases stayed unmatched. CDR3 size: 15 residues. In DNA form, the CDR3 reads TGTGCCAGTAGTCTAGGACAGGGAGGATCCTACGAGCAGTACTTC. Amino acid sequence: CASSLGQGGSYEQYF.